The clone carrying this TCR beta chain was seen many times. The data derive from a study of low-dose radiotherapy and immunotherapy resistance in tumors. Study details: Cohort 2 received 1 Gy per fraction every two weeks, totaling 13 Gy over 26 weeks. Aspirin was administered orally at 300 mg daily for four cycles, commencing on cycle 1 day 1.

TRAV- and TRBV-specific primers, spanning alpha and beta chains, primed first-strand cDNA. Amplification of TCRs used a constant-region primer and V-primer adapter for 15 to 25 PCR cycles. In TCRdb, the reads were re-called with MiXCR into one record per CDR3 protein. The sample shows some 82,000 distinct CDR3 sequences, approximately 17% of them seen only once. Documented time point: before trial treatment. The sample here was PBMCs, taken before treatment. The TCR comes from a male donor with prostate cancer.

In DNA form, the CDR3 reads TGTGCCAGCACCCCTCGATACCGTCCTGACAGGGGAACTGAAGCTTTCTTT. Translating it yields CASTPRYRPDRGTEAFF. The V and J genes are TRBV6-2 or TRBV6-3 and TRBJ1-1; 8 nucleotides match TRBD1. V trimming: 7 bases; J trimming: 5 bases; junction bases outside the gene matches: 18. There are 17 residues in the CDR3. Germline values: CDR1 MNHEY, CDR2 SVGEGT.